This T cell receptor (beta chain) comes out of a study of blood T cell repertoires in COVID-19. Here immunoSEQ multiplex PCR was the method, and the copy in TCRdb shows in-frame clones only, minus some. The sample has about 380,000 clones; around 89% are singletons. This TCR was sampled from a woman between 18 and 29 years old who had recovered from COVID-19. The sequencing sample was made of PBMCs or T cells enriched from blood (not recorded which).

The CDR3 is CASSSTPGTSGTDTQYF. CDR3 DNA: TGCGCCAGCAGCTCAACCCCCGGGACTAGCGGCACAGATACGCAGTATTTT. This chain uses TRBV5-1 with TRBJ2-3, with 10 bases fitting TRBD2. Germline values: CDR1 SGHRS, CDR2 YFSETQ. With V trimmed by 3 bases and J by 1 base, 8 bases remained unmatched. The CDR3 is 17 residues long.